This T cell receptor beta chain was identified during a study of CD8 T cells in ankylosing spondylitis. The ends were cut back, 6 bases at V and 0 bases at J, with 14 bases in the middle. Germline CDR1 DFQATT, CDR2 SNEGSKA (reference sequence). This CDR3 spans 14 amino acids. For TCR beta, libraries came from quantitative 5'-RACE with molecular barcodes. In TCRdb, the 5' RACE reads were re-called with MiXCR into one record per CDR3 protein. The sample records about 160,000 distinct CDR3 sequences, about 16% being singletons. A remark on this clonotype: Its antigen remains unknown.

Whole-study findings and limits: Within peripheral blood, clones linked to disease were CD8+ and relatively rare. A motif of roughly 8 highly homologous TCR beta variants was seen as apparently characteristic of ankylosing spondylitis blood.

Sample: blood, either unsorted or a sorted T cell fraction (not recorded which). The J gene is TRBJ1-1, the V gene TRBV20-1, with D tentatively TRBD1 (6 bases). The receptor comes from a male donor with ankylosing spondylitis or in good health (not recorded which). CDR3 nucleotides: TGCAGTGCGTGGACAGATCACATGAACACTGAAGCTTTCTTT. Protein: CSAWTDHMNTEAFF.